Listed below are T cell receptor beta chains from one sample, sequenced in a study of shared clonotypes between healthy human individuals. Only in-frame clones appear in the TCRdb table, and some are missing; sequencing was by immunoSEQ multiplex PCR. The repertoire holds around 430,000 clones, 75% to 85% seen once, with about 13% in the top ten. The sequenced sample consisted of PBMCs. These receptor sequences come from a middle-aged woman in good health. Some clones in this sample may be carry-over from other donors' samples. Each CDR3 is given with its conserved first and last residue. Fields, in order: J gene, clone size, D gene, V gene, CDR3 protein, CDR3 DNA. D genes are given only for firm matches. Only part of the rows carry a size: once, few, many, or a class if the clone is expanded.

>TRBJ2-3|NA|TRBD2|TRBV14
CASSQQLAGVGDTQYF
TGTGCCAGCAGCCAACAACTAGCGGGAGTAGGAGATACGCAGTATTTT
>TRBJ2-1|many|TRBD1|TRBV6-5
CASGQGLGSYNEQFF
TGTGCCAGCGGACAGGGGCTAGGGTCCTACAATGAGCAGTTCTTC
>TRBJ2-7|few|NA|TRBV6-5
CASSHRRRGREQYF
TGTGCCAGCAGTCACCGCCGACGGGGTAGGGAGCAGTACTTC
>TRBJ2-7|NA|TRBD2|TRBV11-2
CASSFGLAAYEQYF
TGTGCCAGCAGTTTTGGACTAGCCGCCTACGAGCAGTACTTC
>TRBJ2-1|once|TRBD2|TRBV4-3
CASSQEPTGTSLQFF
TGCGCCAGCAGCCAAGAACCGACCGGGACTAGCTTGCAGTTCTTC
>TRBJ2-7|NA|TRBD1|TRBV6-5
CASSRRTGSAEQYF
TGTGCCAGCAGTCGCCGGACAGGGTCTGCCGAGCAGTACTTC
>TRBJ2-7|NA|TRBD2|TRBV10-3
CAISEVTSGNSYEQYF
TGTGCCATCAGTGAGGTGACTAGCGGCAACTCCTACGAGCAGTACTTC
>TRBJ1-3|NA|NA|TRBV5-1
CASSLEGRTHSFSGNTIYF
TGCGCCAGCAGCTTGGAGGGCAGGACGCACTCCTTCTCTGGAAACACCATATATTTT
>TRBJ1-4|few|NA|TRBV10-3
CAISENSLATNEKLFF
TGTGCCATCAGTGAAAACAGTCTGGCAACTAATGAAAAACTGTTTTTT
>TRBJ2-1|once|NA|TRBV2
CASRDTEYNEQFF
TGTGCCAGCAGAGATACAGAATACAATGAGCAGTTCTTC
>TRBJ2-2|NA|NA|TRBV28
CASTWGTGELFF
TGTGCCAGCACCTGGGGCACCGGGGAGCTGTTTTTT
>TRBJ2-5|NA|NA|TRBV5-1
CASGQSQETQYF
TGCGCCAGCGGGCAGAGTCAAGAGACCCAGTACTTC
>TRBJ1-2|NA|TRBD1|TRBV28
CASTADRVDGYTF
TGTGCCAGCACAGCCGACAGGGTTGATGGCTACACCTTC
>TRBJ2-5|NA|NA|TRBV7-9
CASSLGGFLRQETQYF
TGTGCCAGCAGCTTAGGAGGGTTTCTTCGCCAAGAGACCCAGTACTTC
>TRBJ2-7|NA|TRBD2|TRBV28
CASSPNTSGGDEQYF
TGTGCCAGCAGCCCTAACACTAGCGGGGGCGACGAGCAGTACTTC
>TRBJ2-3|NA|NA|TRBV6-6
CASSSSRGLSTDTQYF
TGTGCCAGCAGTTCTTCTCGAGGATTAAGCACAGATACGCAGTATTTT
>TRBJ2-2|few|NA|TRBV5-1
CASSLEPGTNTGELFF
TGCGCCAGCAGCTTGGAGCCAGGGACGAACACCGGGGAGCTGTTTTTT
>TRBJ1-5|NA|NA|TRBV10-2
CASSGGVPNQPQHF
TGCGCCAGTTCTGGGGGGGTCCCCAATCAGCCCCAGCATTTT
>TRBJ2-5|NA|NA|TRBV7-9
CASSLRPETQYF
TGTGCCAGCAGCTTAAGGCCAGAGACCCAGTACTTC
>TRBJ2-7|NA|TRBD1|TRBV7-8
CASGGQGSTYEQYF
TGTGCCAGCGGCGGACAGGGTTCCACCTACGAGCAGTACTTC
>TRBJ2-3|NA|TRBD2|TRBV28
CASSRGTLAGTDTQYF
TGTGCCAGCAGCCGGGGAACACTAGCGGGCACAGATACGCAGTATTTT
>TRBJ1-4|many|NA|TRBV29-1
CSVAFGAWTNEKLFF
TGCAGCGTCGCCTTCGGGGCTTGGACTAATGAAAAACTGTTTTTT
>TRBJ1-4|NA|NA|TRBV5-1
CASSWTVNNEKLFF
TGCGCCAGCAGCTGGACAGTAAATAATGAAAAACTGTTTTTT
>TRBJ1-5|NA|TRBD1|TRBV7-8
CASTLPGQGYNQPQHF
TGTGCCAGCACCCTCCCGGGACAGGGGTACAATCAGCCCCAGCATTTT
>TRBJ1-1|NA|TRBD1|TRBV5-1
CASRPQGPNTEAFF
TGCGCCAGCAGACCACAGGGGCCGAACACTGAAGCTTTCTTT
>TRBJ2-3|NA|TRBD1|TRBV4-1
CASSSDRVTDTQYF
TGCGCCAGCAGCTCGGACAGGGTCACAGATACGCAGTATTTT
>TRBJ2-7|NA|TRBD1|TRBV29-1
CSVEGLGTGVSHEQYF
TGCAGCGTTGAAGGGCTCGGGACAGGGGTCTCACACGAGCAGTACTTC
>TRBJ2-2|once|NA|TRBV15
CATSRDAANTGELFF
TGTGCCACCAGCAGAGATGCTGCCAACACCGGGGAGCTGTTTTTT
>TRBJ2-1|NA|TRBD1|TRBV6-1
CASSEALGQGPPSYNEQFF
TGTGCCAGCAGTGAAGCGCTGGGACAGGGTCCCCCCTCCTACAATGAGCAGTTCTTC
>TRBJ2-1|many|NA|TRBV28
CASSLPPGGSSYNEQFF
TGTGCCAGCAGTTTACCCCCCGGGGGAAGCTCCTACAATGAGCAGTTCTTC
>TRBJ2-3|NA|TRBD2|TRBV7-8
CASSSHRSGRMDTQYF
TGTGCCAGCAGCTCCCATCGGAGCGGGAGGATGGATACGCAGTATTTT
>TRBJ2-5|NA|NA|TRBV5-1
CASSLEGITGGETQYF
TGCGCCAGCAGCTTGGAAGGGATCACCGGGGGAGAGACCCAGTACTTC
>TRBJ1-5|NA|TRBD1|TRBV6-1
CASSSVTGGSQPQHF
TGTGCCAGCAGTTCAGTAACAGGGGGAAGTCAGCCCCAGCATTTT
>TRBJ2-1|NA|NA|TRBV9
CASSVGLTHNEQFF
TGTGCCAGCAGCGTAGGTCTGACTCACAATGAGCAGTTCTTC
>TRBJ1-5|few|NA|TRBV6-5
CASSSAGEGNQPQHF
TGTGCCAGCAGTTCCGCCGGGGAGGGCAATCAGCCCCAGCATTTT
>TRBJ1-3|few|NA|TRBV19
CASRWTTGYSGNTIYF
TGTGCCAGTAGATGGACTACAGGATACTCTGGAAACACCATATATTTT
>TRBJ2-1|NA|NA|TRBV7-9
CASSRDSFFYNEQFF
TGTGCCAGCAGCCGAGACAGTTTCTTCTACAATGAGCAGTTCTTC
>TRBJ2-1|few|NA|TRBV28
CASSPARGAETYNEQFF
TGTGCCAGCAGTCCCGCCAGGGGAGCGGAGACCTACAATGAGCAGTTCTTC
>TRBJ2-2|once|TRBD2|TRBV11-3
CASSFGTKTGELFF
TGTGCCAGCAGCTTTGGGACTAAAACCGGGGAGCTGTTTTTT
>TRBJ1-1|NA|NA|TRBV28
CASSSPGHTNTEAFF
TGTGCCAGCAGTTCCCCGGGACACACCAACACTGAAGCTTTCTTT
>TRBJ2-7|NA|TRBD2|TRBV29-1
CSGLAGDYEQYF
TGCAGCGGACTAGCGGGAGACTACGAGCAGTACTTC
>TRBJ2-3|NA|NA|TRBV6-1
CASREGAADTQYF
TGTGCCAGCAGGGAGGGGGCGGCGGATACGCAGTATTTT